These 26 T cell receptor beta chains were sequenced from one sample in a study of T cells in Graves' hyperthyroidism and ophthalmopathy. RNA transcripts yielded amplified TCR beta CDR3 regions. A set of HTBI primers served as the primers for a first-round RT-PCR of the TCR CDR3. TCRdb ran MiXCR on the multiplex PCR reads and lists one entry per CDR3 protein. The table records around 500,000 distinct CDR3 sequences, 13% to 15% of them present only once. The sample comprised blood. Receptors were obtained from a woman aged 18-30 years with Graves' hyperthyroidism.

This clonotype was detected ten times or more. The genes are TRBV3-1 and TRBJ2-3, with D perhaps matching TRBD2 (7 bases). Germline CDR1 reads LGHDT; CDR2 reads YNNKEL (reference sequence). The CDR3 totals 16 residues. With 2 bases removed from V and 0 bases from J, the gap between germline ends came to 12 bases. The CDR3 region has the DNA TGTGCCAGCAGCCAACAGGCGGGGGCTAGCACAGATACGCAGTATTTT. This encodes CASSQQAGASTDTQYF.

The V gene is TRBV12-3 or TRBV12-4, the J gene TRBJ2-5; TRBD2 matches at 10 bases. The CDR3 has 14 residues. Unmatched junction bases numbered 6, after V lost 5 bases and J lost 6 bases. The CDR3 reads CASSASGSGKTQYF. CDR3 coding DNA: TGTGCCAGCAGTGCTAGCGGGAGCGGTAAGACCCAGTACTTC.

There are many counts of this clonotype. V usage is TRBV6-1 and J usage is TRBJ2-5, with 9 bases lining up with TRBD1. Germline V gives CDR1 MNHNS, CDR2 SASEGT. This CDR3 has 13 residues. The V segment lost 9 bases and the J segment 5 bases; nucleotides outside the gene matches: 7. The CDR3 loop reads CASLDRGGETQYF. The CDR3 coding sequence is TGTGCCAGTCTGGACAGGGGAGGGGAGACCCAGTACTTC.

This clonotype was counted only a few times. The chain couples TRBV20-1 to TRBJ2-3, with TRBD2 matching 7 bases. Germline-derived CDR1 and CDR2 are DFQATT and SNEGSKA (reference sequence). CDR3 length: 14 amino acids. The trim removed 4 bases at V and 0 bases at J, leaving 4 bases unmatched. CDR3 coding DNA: TGCAGTGCTACCAGCGGGGAAAGCACAGATACGCAGTATTTT. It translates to CSATSGESTDTQYF.

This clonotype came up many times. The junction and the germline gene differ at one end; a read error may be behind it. CDR3 sequence: CASSLGGDQPQHF. The CDR3 DNA is TGTGCCAGCAGCTTAGGAGGGGATCAGCCCCAGCATTTT. The chain couples TRBV5-1 to TRBJ1-5; weak D call: TRBD1 (5 bases). There are 13 residues in the CDR3. Germline CDR1 and CDR2: SGHRS and YFSETQ.

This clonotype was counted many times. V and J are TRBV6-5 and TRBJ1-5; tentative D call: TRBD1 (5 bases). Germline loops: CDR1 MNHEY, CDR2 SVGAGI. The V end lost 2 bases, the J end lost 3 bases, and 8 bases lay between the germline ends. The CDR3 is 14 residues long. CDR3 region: CASSYTGHNQPQHF. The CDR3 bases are TGTGCCAGCAGTTACACGGGGCACAATCAGCCCCAGCATTTT.

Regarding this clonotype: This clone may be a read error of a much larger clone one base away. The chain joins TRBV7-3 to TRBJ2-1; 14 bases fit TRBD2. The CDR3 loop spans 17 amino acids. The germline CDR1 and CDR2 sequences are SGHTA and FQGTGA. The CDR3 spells CASSLTRLAGGYNEQLF. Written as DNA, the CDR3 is TGTGCCAGCAGCTTAACGCGACTAGCGGGAGGGTACAATGAGCAGTTGTTC.

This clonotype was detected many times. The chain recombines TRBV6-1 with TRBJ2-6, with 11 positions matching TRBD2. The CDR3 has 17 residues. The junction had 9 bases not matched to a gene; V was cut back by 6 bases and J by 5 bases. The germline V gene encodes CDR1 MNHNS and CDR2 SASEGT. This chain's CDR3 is CASSYSGRAAWANVLTF. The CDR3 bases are TGTGCCAGCAGCTATAGCGGGAGGGCCGCCTGGGCCAACGTCCTGACTTTC.

In DNA, the CDR3 is TGTGCCAGCAGCTTAATAAGTCTACCTCAGGGTGAGCAGTTCTTC. Residues: CASSLISLPQGEQFF. This chain connects TRBV7-3 to TRBJ2-1; possible D gene TRBD1, 5 bases. The CDR3 extends over 15 amino acids. Trimming pared 1 base from V and 9 bases from J, leaving 16 bases between. Germline CDR1 SGHTA, CDR2 FQGTGA.

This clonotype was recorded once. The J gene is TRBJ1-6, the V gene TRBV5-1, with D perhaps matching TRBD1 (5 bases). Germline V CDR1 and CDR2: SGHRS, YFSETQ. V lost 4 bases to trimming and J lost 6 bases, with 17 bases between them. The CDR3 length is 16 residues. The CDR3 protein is CASSTSGRSGNSPLHF. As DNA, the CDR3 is TGCGCCAGCAGCACCTCAGGGCGTTCAGGTAATTCACCCCTCCACTTT.

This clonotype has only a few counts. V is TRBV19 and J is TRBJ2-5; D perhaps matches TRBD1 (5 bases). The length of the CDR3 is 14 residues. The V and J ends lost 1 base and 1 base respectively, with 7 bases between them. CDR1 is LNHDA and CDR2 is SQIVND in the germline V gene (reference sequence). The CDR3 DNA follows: TGTGCCAGTAGTATAGGCAGGGTCCAAGAGACCCAGTACTTC. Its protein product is CASSIGRVQETQYF. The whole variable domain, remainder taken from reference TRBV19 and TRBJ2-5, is DGGITQSPKYLFRKEGQNVTLSCEQNLNHDAMYWYRQDPGQGLRLIYYSQIVNDFQKGDIAEGYSVSREKKESFPLTVTSAQKNPTAFYLCASSIGRVQETQYFGPGTRLLVL.

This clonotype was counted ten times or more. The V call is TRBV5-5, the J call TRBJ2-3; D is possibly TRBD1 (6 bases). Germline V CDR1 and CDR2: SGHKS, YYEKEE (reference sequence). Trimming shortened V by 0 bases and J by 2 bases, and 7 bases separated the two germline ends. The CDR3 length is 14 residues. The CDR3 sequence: CASSLGGHTDTQYF. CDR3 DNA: TGTGCCAGCAGCTTGGGGGGACACACAGATACGCAGTATTTT.

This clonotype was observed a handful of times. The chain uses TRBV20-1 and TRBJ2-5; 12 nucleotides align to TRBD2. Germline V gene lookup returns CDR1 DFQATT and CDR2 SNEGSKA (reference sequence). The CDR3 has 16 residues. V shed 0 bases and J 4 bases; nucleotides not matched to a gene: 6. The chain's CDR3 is CSARDRLAGGLETQYF. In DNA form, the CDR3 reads TGCAGTGCTAGAGATCGTCTAGCGGGAGGGCTAGAGACCCAGTACTTC.

DNA for the CDR3: TGTGCCACCAGTGATTCCCGCCGGGACAGGGGGAATTCACCCCTCCACTTT. Translated: CATSDSRRDRGNSPLHF. The J gene is TRBJ1-6, the V gene TRBV24-1, with 11 bases aligning to TRBD1. After removal of 2 bases from V and 7 bases from J, the junction contained 6 bases not matched to a gene. Germline V CDR1 and CDR2: KGHDR, SFDVKD. This CDR3 is built from 17 residues.

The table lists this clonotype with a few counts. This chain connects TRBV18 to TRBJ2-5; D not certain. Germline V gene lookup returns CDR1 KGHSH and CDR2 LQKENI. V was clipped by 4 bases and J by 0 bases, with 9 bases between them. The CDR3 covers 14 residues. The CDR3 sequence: CASSLPKYQETQYF. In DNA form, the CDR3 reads TGTGCCAGCTCACTACCCAAGTACCAAGAGACCCAGTACTTC.

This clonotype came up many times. CDR3 sequence reads: CASSLGTQGTAFF. DNA for the CDR3: TGTGCCAGCAGTTTAGGCACACAGGGGACGGCTTTCTTT. The V and J genes are TRBV12-3 or TRBV12-4 and TRBJ1-1, with 7 bases identical to TRBD1. CDR3 length equals 13 residues. The V segment lost 1 base and the J segment 11 bases; nucleotides outside the gene matches: 7.

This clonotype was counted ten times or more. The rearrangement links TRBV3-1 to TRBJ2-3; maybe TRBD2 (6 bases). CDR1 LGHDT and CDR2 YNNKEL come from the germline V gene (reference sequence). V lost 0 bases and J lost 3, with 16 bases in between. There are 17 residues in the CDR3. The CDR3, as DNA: TGTGCCAGCAGCCAAGAGGGGATCAGGAGCGGGACAGATACGCAGTATTTT. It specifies CASSQEGIRSGTDTQYF.

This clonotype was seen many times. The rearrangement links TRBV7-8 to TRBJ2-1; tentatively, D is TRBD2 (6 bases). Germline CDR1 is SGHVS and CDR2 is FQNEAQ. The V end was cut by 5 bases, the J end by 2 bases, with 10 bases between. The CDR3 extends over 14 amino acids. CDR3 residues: CASSPRTTYNEQFF. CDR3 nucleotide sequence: TGTGCCAGCAGCCCCCGGACTACCTACAATGAGCAGTTCTTC.

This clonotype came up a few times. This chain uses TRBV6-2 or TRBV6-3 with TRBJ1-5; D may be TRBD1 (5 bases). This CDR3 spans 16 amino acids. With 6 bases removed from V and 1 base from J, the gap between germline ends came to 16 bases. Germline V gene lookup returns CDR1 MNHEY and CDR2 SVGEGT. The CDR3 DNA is TGTGCCAGCAGACAACAGCGGGGCCCGAGCAATCAGCCCCAGCATTTT. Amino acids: CASRQQRGPSNQPQHF.

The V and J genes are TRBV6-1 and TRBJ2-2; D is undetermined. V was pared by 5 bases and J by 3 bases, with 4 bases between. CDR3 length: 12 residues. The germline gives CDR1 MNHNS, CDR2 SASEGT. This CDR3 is CASSIYTGELFF. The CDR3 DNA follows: TGTGCCAGCAGTATTTACACCGGGGAGCTGTTTTTT.

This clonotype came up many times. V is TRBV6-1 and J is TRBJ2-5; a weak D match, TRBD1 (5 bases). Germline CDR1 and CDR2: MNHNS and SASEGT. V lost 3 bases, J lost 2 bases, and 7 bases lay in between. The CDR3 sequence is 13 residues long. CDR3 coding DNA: TGTGCCAGCAGTGATAGGGGTCAAGAGACCCAGTACTTC. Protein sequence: CASSDRGQETQYF.

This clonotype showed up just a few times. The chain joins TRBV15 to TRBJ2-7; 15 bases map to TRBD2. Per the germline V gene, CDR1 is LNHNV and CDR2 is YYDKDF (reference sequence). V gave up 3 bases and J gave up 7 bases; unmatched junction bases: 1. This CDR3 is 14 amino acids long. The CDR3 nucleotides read TGTGCCACCAGCAGGGGACTAGCGGGAGGTGAGCAGTACTTC. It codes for CATSRGLAGGEQYF.

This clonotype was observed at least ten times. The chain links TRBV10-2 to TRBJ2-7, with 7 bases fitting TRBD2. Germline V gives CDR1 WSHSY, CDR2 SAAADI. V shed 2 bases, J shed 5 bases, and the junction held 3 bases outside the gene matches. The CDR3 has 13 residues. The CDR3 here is CASSEPSGNEQYV. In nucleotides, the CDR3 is TGCGCCAGCAGTGAGCCTAGCGGCAACGAGCAGTACGTC.

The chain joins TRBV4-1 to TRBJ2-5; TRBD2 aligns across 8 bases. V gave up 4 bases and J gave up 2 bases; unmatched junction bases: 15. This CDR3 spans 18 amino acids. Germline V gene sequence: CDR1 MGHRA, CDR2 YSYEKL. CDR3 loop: CASSPRTRSGGGQETQYF. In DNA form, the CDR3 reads TGCGCCAGCAGCCCCCGGACTAGAAGCGGGGGAGGGCAAGAGACCCAGTACTTC.

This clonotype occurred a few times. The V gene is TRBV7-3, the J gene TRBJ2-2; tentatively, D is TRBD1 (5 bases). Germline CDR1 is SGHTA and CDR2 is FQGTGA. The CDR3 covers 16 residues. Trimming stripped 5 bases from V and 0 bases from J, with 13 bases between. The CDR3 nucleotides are TGTGCCAGCAGCGTCAGGGTACCCACGAACACCGGGGAGCTGTTTTTT. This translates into CASSVRVPTNTGELFF.

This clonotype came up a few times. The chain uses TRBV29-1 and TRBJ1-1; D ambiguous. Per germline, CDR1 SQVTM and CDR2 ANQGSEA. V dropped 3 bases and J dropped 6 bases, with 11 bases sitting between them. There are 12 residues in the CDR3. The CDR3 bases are TGCAGCGTTGATCGGGGTAGGTCTGAAGCTTTCTTT. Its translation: CSVDRGRSEAFF.